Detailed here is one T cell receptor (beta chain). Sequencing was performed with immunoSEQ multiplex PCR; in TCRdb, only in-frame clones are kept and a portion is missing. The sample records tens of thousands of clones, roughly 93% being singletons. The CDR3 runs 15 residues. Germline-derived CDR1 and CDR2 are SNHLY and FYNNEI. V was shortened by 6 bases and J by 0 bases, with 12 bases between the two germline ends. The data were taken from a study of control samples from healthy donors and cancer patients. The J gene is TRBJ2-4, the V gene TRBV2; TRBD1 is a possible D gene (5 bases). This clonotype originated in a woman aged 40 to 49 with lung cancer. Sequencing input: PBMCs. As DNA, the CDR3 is TGTGCCAGCAGCCCGACAGTGATAGCCAAAAACATTCAGTACTTC. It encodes CASSPTVIAKNIQYF.